A single sample gave rise to the 14 T cell receptor beta chains below, sequenced in a study of T cells in Graves' hyperthyroidism and ophthalmopathy. Using RNA transcripts as the source, TCR beta CDR3 regions were amplified. Initially, a first-round RT-PCR of the TCR CDR3 employed the HTBI primer set. TCRdb passed the multiplex PCR reads through MiXCR, listing each CDR3 protein once. The repertoire holds 550,000 to 600,000 distinct CDR3 sequences, with about half as singletons. Material for sequencing was peripheral blood or thyroid tissue (not recorded which). These receptors originate from an adult woman with Graves' disease, either hyperthyroidism or ophthalmopathy (not recorded which).

This clonotype came up a few times. J is TRBJ2-7 and V is TRBV29-1; 11 bases map to TRBD2. This CDR3 has 14 amino acids. Germline-derived CDR1 and CDR2 are SQVTM and ANQGSEA. DNA for the CDR3: TGCAGTGCTCTTAGCGGGAGGGCCTTCTACGAGCAGTACTTC. This encodes CSALSGRAFYEQYF.

This clonotype appeared many times. The chain has TRBV9 and TRBJ2-7; 10 positions agree with TRBD1. The trim removed 3 bases at V and 0 bases at J, leaving 9 bases unmatched. CDR3 size: 17 residues. CDR1 is SGDLS, CDR2 YYNGEE, per germline. Here the CDR3 DNA reads TGTGCCAGCAGCGAGAAGACAGGGGGCGAAATCTCCTACGAGCAGTACTTC. Protein sequence: CASSEKTGGEISYEQYF.

The gene calls are TRBV7-9 and TRBJ1-1; 9 nucleotides line up with TRBD1. The CDR3 covers 14 residues. Germline V CDR1 and CDR2: SEHNR, FQNEAQ (reference sequence). J lost 4 bases, V lost 11 bases, and 11 bases had no gene match. This CDR3 reads CAGATGGLSTEAFF. CDR3 nucleotide sequence: TGTGCCGGGGCGACAGGGGGACTAAGCACTGAAGCTTTCTTT. The complete variable domain, with remaining parts taken from reference TRBV7-9 and TRBJ1-1, reads DTGVSQNPRHKITKRGQNVTFRCDPISEHNRLYWYRQTLGQGPEFLTYFQNEAQLEKSRLLSDRFSAERPKGSFSTLEIQRTEQGDSAMYLCAGATGGLSTEAFFGQGTRLTVV.

J is TRBJ1-3 and V is TRBV20-1; the match to TRBD1 covers 8 bases. CDR3 length: 15 residues. Germline trimming cut 4 bases from V and 0 bases from J; bases unmatched to any gene: 5. Germline CDR1 and CDR2: DFQATT and SNEGSKA (reference sequence). The CDR3 region is CSATTGDPSGNTIYF. In DNA form, the CDR3 reads TGCAGTGCTACGACAGGGGACCCCTCTGGAAACACCATATATTTT.

This chain connects TRBV9 to TRBJ1-5; no definite D call. This CDR3 is built from 14 residues. Germline lookup yields CDR1 SGDLS and CDR2 YYNGEE. Between the trimmed V and J ends, which lost 3 bases and 6 bases, there was a span of 13 bases. CDR3 DNA: TGTGCCAGCAGCGGGAGAGGTTTCGGTCAGCCCCAGCATTTT. It encodes CASSGRGFGQPQHF.

The V call is TRBV10-3, the J call TRBJ2-2, with 14 bases matching TRBD2. Per germline, CDR1 ENHRY and CDR2 SYGVKD. CDR3 size: 15 residues. V was clipped by 11 bases and J by 8 bases; unmatched bases: 10. In DNA form, the CDR3 reads TGTGCCCGGACCGGGACTAGCGGGAGTAGAGGGGAGCTGTTTTTT. As protein: CARTGTSGSRGELFF.

This clonotype was recorded at least ten times. The chain couples TRBV7-8 to TRBJ1-1; unclear D gene. The CDR3 totals 13 residues. Deletions cut 7 bases from V and 8 bases from J, with 17 bases between. Germline CDR1 SGHVS, CDR2 FQNEAQ. DNA for the CDR3: TGTGCCAGCATGGGAGACGGCGCATCCGAAGCTTTCTTT. Amino acid sequence: CASMGDGASEAFF.

This chain links TRBV25-1 with TRBJ2-2; D is unresolved. In germline, CDR1 is MGHDK, CDR2 SYGVNS. The CDR3 has 16 residues. V was pared by 5 bases and J by 0 bases, with 13 bases between. The CDR3 is CASSSSFSTNTGELFF. The CDR3 DNA reads as TGTGCCAGCAGTAGCTCCTTTAGTACGAACACCGGGGAGCTGTTTTTT.

The genes are TRBV29-1 and TRBJ2-5, with D unclear. Trimming left V 2 bases short and J 7 bases short, with 14 bases between. The CDR3 length is 13 residues. The V gene's germline CDR1 is SQVTM and CDR2 ANQGSEA. The CDR3 nucleotides are TGCAGCGTTGAATTCCCCCCCGTCGGGACCCAGTACTTC. Translated, it gives CSVEFPPVGTQYF.

This clonotype was seen once. J is TRBJ1-4 and V is TRBV21-1; the D call in the table, TRBD1, was not verified against the DNA. TRBV21-1 corresponds to a pseudogene. The CDR3 loop spans 16 amino acids. Here the CDR3 reads CASGQARRQGGEKLFF. CDR3 sequence (DNA): TGTGCCAGCGGCCAAGCGCGGAGACAGGGAGGCGAAAAACTGTTTTTT.

The rearrangement joins TRBV2 to TRBJ2-3; no definite D call. CDR3 length equals 15 residues. Germline V gene data show CDR1 as SNHLY and CDR2 as FYNNEI. V was cut by 2 bases and J by 2 bases, with 11 bases left in between. CDR3 nucleotides: TGTGCCAGCAGTGAACGGGCAAAATACACAGATACGCAGTATTTT. Amino acids: CASSERAKYTDTQYF.

The V call is TRBV10-2, the J call TRBJ2-5; D is unclear. Deletions cut 0 bases from V and 3 bases from J, with 11 bases between. Looked up from germline, CDR1 is WSHSY and CDR2 is SAAADI. This CDR3 is 15 amino acids long. The CDR3 is CASSESGTAKETQYF. In DNA form, the CDR3 reads TGCGCCAGCAGTGAGTCCGGCACAGCGAAAGAGACCCAGTACTTC.

This clonotype has a count of ten or more. The chain is built from TRBV6-5 and TRBJ2-6; 7 positions agree with TRBD2. The CDR3 sequence is 16 residues long. Germline assignment: CDR1 MNHEY and CDR2 SVGAGI. V shed 5 bases and J 0 bases; nucleotides not matched to a gene: 4. The CDR3 DNA reads as TGTGCCAGCAGTGGGACGGGAGGCTCTGGGGCCAACGTCCTGACTTTC. It codes for CASSGTGGSGANVLTF.

This chain links TRBV13 with TRBJ2-5; D is uncertain. The germline V and J ends were trimmed by 2 bases and 2 bases, with 15 bases remaining between them. This CDR3 contains 16 residues. Germline values: CDR1 PRHDT, CDR2 FYEKMQ (reference sequence). The CDR3 spells CASSLRLPGGQETQYF. The CDR3 DNA follows: TGTGCCAGCAGCTTAAGGCTCCCAGGTGGGCAAGAGACCCAGTACTTC. Variable domain in full (rest from reference TRBV13 and TRBJ2-5): AAGVIQSPRHLIKEKRETATLKCYPIPRHDTVYWYQQGPGQDPQFLISFYEKMQSDKGSIPDRFSAQQFSDYHSELNMSSLELGDSALYFCASSLRLPGGQETQYFGPGTRLLVL.